A selection of T cell receptor beta chains follows, all from one sample in a study of glioma-infiltrating T cells. TCRdb reanalysed the multiplex PCR reads using MiXCR and keeps one entry per CDR3 protein. The sample lists more than 95,000 distinct CDR3 sequences; under 30% were seen once. Input material: glioma tissue, nonneoplastic brain tissue, or PBMCs (not recorded which). These receptor sequences come from a human donor with low-grade glioma or glioblastoma, undergoing nonglioma brain surgery, or in good health (not recorded which). Each CDR3 is given with its conserved first and last residue. The order of the fields is clone size, D gene, V gene, J gene, CDR3 DNA, CDR3 protein. A D gene is named only where the DNA matches it firmly. Expanded clones are given a class, and other clones once, few, many or no size at all.

few	-	TRBV18	TRBJ1-2	TGTGCCAGCTCCCCGCTGGACCGAGCTAACTATGGCTACACCTTC	CASSPLDRANYGYTF
-	TRBD2	TRBV10-3	TRBJ2-1	TGTGCCATCAGTGTCATAGCGGGGACCTACAATGAGCAGTTCTTC	CAISVIAGTYNEQFF
-	TRBD2	TRBV29-1	TRBJ2-1	TGCAGCACCCCGGGGGGTAGCTCCTACAATGAGCAGTTCTTC	CSTPGGSSYNEQFF
few	-	TRBV29-1	TRBJ1-3	TGCAGCGTGACCGACGACGGCTTCTCTGGAAACACCATATATTTT	CSVTDDGFSGNTIYF
many	-	TRBV27	TRBJ2-6	TGTGCCAGCAGTTTATATTCCGCAGTATCTGGGGCCAACGTCCTGACTTTC	CASSLYSAVSGANVLTF
-	-	TRBV24-1	TRBJ1-4	TGTGCCACCCGGTCGACAACTAATGAAAAAATGTTTTTT	CATRSTTNEKMFF
many	-	TRBV19	TRBJ2-5	TGTGCCAGTAGTAGCCAGCACGAAGAGACCCAGTACTTC	CASSSQHEETQYF
-	-	TRBV7-8	TRBJ2-1	TGTGCCAGCAGCTTATTATCCGGCAACAACGGCAAGAATGAGCAGTTCTTC	CASSLLSGNNGKNEQFF
many	-	TRBV6-1	TRBJ2-7	TGTGCCACCTCGAGGGGCGAAATGCTCTACGAGCAGTACTTC	CATSRGEMLYEQYF
many	TRBD2	TRBV7-2	TRBJ2-1	TGTGCCAGCAGCTTAAGCAGTAGCGGGGGAGGTATTGAGCAGTTCTTC	CASSLSSSGGGIEQFF
many	-	TRBV4-3	TRBJ2-5	TGCGCCAGCAGCCAACACAGGGAAGAGACCCAGTACTTC	CASSQHREETQYF
few	TRBD2	TRBV7-2	TRBJ2-3	TGTGCCAGCAGCCTAACAGCGGGGGGGCGATCAGATACGCAGTATTTT	CASSLTAGGRSDTQYF
many	-	TRBV20-1	TRBJ2-7	TGCAGTGTCAACACCAGGGGCTCGACAGGTCTGTACGAGCAGTACTTC	CSVNTRGSTGLYEQYF
-	-	TRBV6-2/TRBV6-3	TRBJ2-1	TGTGTCAGCAGGGATCCCCCGGGGGTTAAGGGCAATGAGCAGTTCTTC	CVSRDPPGVKGNEQFF
many	TRBD2	TRBV2	TRBJ2-1	TGTGCCAGCAGTACGGGACTAGCGGGGGGATACAATGAGCAGTTCTTC	CASSTGLAGGYNEQFF
-	-	TRBV5-4	TRBJ2-5	TGTGCCAGCAGCTCCGGGACATTAAAAGAGACCCAGTACTTC	CASSSGTLKETQYF
few	-	TRBV12-3/TRBV12-4	TRBJ2-1	TGTGCCAGCAGTTTATGGGAAAGCGTCTACAATGAGCAGTTCTTC	CASSLWESVYNEQFF
-	-	TRBV11-2	TRBJ2-7	TGTGCCAGCAGGAACGCCGGGGACGAGCAGTACTTC	CASRNAGDEQYF
many	-	TRBV27	TRBJ1-1	TGTGCCAGCCTCGTGGGCTTTGAAGCTTTCTTT	CASLVGFEAFF
-	-	TRBV29-1	TRBJ1-1	TGCAGCGTTGAAGATGAAGGTTACACTGAAGCTTTCTTT	CSVEDEGYTEAFF
-	-	TRBV5-4	TRBJ2-1	TGTGCCAGCAGCTTGATGCCGGCAGAGCAGTTCTTC	CASSLMPAEQFF
many	-	TRBV14	TRBJ2-3	TGTGCCAGCAGCCAGGCAGGTGGTGGAGATACGCAGTATTTT	CASSQAGGGDTQYF
many	TRBD2	TRBV28	TRBJ2-3	TGTGCCAGCGGTTCGCCTATCGCGGGGGGAGGAGATACGCAGTATTTT	CASGSPIAGGGDTQYF
-	-	TRBV12-3/TRBV12-4	TRBJ2-7	TGTGCCAGCAGTTTAGAATTGGGCGTTAAGTACTTC	CASSLELGVKYF
-	TRBD1	TRBV28	TRBJ1-6	TGTGCCAGCAGTTTATGGACAGGGGGCGAAGGATCACCCCTCCACTTT	CASSLWTGGEGSPLHF
-	-	TRBV10-3	TRBJ1-2	TGTGCCATCAGTGATAGGGACAACTATGGCTACACCTTC	CAISDRDNYGYTF
-	TRBD1	TRBV19	TRBJ2-3	TGTGCCTCCAACCAGGACAGGTACACAGATACGCGGTATTTT	CASNQDRYTDTRYF
many	TRBD2	TRBV3-1	TRBJ2-3	TGTGCCAGCAGGAACAGCGGGGGTACGCAGTATTTT	CASRNSGGTQYF
few	TRBD2	TRBV3-1	TRBJ2-3	TGTGCCAGCAGAAAGGGACTAGCGGGGGGTACAGATACGCAGTATTTT	CASRKGLAGGTDTQYF
many	-	TRBV20-1	TRBJ2-4	TGCAGTGCTGGGAAGGACACAGCCAAAAACATTCAGTACTTC	CSAGKDTAKNIQYF
-	-	TRBV5-1	TRBJ2-3	TGCGCCAGCAGCTTGGCTTTCAAGGCAGGGGGCACAGATACGCAGTATTTT	CASSLAFKAGGTDTQYF
-	-	TRBV12-3/TRBV12-4	TRBJ2-3	TGTGCCAGCACCCGGGACCCTAAACTCACAGATACGCAGTATTTT	CASTRDPKLTDTQYF
-	TRBD1	TRBV29-1	TRBJ2-7	TGCAGCGCCGAGGGACAGGGCCCACCCTACGAGCAGTACTTC	CSAEGQGPPYEQYF
-	-	TRBV11-1	TRBJ1-1	TGTGCCAGCAGCTTAGGAGGGGCTGGCACTGAAGCTTTCTTT	CASSLGGAGTEAFF
many	-	TRBV6-2/TRBV6-3	TRBJ2-7	TGTGCCAGCAGTTACGGGTTTCGGAGTCCACCGCGTAAAGAGCAGTACTTC	CASSYGFRSPPRKEQYF
few	-	TRBV28	TRBJ2-2	TGTGCCAGCAGTCCCCGCCTGTCGGACACCGGGGAGCTGTTTTTT	CASSPRLSDTGELFF
few	-	TRBV4-3	TRBJ1-1	TGCGCCAGCAGCCAAATTCTCCAGGGGCCTCGCGAAGAAGCTTTCTTT	CASSQILQGPREEAFF
few	-	TRBV29-1	TRBJ1-2	TGCAGCGTTGAAGGAGGGGGGGATGGCTACACCTTC	CSVEGGGDGYTF
many	TRBD1	TRBV25-1	TRBJ2-7	TGTGCCAGCAGTGAAACCAGGGGGCCGGCCTACGAGCAGTACTTC	CASSETRGPAYEQYF
-	-	TRBV19	TRBJ1-1	TGTGCCAGTAGTATATCAGGCATGAACACTGAAGCTTTCTTT	CASSISGMNTEAFF
-	TRBD1	TRBV6-2/TRBV6-3	TRBJ2-3	TGTGACATCAGTGCAGGGGGTGTAGCTTTGGAAGATACGCAGTATTTT	CDISAGGVALEDTQYF
-	TRBD2	TRBV29-1	TRBJ2-3	TGCAGCGTTGAAGTAGCGGGGGGGGGCACAGATACGCAGTATTTT	CSVEVAGGGTDTQYF
many	TRBD1	TRBV27	TRBJ1-2	TGTGCCAGCAGTAAAGACAGGGGAGTATATGGCTACACCTTC	CASSKDRGVYGYTF
many	-	TRBV7-2	TRBJ2-5	TGTGCCAGCAGCTTACAGTACCCGGAGACCCAGTACTTC	CASSLQYPETQYF
few	-	TRBV18	TRBJ2-3	TGTGCCAGCTCACCACCGAACCTCGGAACCCGAGGAGATACGCAGTATTTT	CASSPPNLGTRGDTQYF
-	-	TRBV30	TRBJ2-3	TGTGCCTGGAGTTCAGGGGTTAGCACAGATACGCAGTATTTT	CAWSSGVSTDTQYF
many	-	TRBV20-1	TRBJ1-2	TGCAGTGCTAGCCCGACAGCCCTTCGGGGCTACACCTTC	CSASPTALRGYTF
many	TRBD2	TRBV24-1	TRBJ2-3	TGTGCCACCAGTCCCTCAGTGAGCGGGGGCACAGATACGCAGTATTTT	CATSPSVSGGTDTQYF